This TCR beta chain is from a study of cytomegalovirus exposure and HLA in healthy donors. Study outcomes and limitations: A later analysis found common viral pathogens apparently linked to several of the most significant clusters. High specificity and sensitivity for cytomegalovirus status were reported for the classifier.

The donors (healthy individuals) were bone marrow donors. There were likely unrecorded immune exposures, though donors were nominally healthy when sampled. CDR1 and CDR2 (germline): SGHRS, YFSETQ. The CDR3 length is 15 residues. The V gene lost 0 bases and the J gene lost 3 bases, with 9 bases spanning the gap. This clone occurred once. Its antigen is undetermined. Primers: 60 Vbeta forward and 13 Jbeta reverse. The data were produced by immunoSEQ multiplex PCR, yet TCRdb's version contains in-frame clones alone and is incomplete. The profile covers about 190,000 clones, with about 87% appearing a single time and 1% to 1.5% taken by the ten largest.

Sequenced sample: PBMCs. This chain connects TRBV5-1 to TRBJ2-2; D is uncertain. This TCR derives from a young man in good health and CMV-seronegative. CDR3 sequence reads: CASSLAGTDTGELFF. Written as DNA, the CDR3 is TGCGCCAGCAGCTTGGCCGGCACAGACACCGGGGAGCTGTTTTTT.